This entry lists 22 T cell receptor beta chains sequenced from one sample in a study of cytomegalovirus exposure and HLA in healthy donors. Vbeta (60) and Jbeta (13) primers were used in the PCR. Libraries were prepared by immunoSEQ multiplex PCR; TCRdb keeps only in-frame clonotypes and omits some of them. Here the sample spans 200,000 to 250,000 clones, approximately 87% being singletons. What was sequenced was PBMCs. The receptors originated from a human donor in good health.

The chain is built from TRBV19 and TRBJ2-5; 12 bases line up with TRBD1. Germline lookup yields CDR1 LNHDA and CDR2 SQIVND (reference sequence). V dropped 7 bases and J dropped 6; count of bases not matched to a gene: 6. The CDR3 consists of 14 residues. The CDR3 coding sequence is TGTGCCAGTAAAGGGGGACAGGGGGCAAAGACCCAGTACTTC. It translates to CASKGGQGAKTQYF.

The chain employs TRBV19 and TRBJ2-7; D perhaps matches TRBD2 (6 bases). This CDR3 region has 14 residues. Deletions cut 3 bases from V and 7 bases from J, with 16 bases between. Looked up from germline, CDR1 is LNHDA and CDR2 is SQIVND (reference sequence). The CDR3 DNA follows: TGTGCCAGTAGTATCGGGGGACGGCGCCAGGAGCAGTACTTC. It encodes CASSIGGRRQEQYF.

This clone has only a few counts. The CDR3 loop is CATSIGGNQPQHF. CDR3 coding DNA: TGTGCCACCAGCATAGGGGGCAATCAGCCCCAGCATTTT. This chain links TRBV15 with TRBJ1-5; perhaps TRBD1 as D (5 bases). Trimming took off 4 bases at V and 2 bases at J, with 6 bases between the two ends. The CDR3 is 13 amino acids. The V gene's germline CDR1 is LNHNV and CDR2 YYDKDF (reference sequence).

The genes are TRBV14 and TRBJ2-7; D may be TRBD2 (5 bases). The germline V gene has CDR1 SGHDN and CDR2 FVKESK. CDR3 length equals 14 residues. Deletions cut 1 base from V and 0 bases from J, with 7 bases between. CDR3 coding DNA: TGTGCCAGCAGCCAAGTCGCGGGCTCCTACGAGCAGTACTTC. Translated: CASSQVAGSYEQYF.

The V call is TRBV19, the J call TRBJ2-6; D may be TRBD2 (5 bases). The length of the CDR3 is 16 residues. Germline CDR1 and CDR2: LNHDA and SQIVND (reference sequence). V dropped 4 bases and J dropped 0 bases, with 10 bases sitting between them. The CDR3 here is CASSTPGLSGANVLTF. DNA of the CDR3: TGTGCCAGTAGTACCCCAGGACTCTCTGGGGCCAACGTCCTGACTTTC.

This clone has just one count. The genes are TRBV19 and TRBJ1-3; D is unresolved. With 3 bases removed from V and 1 base from J, the gap between germline ends came to 7 bases. In germline, CDR1 is LNHDA, CDR2 SQIVND (reference sequence). The CDR3 is 14 residues long. Here the CDR3 DNA reads TGTGCCAGTAGTATCGGGGTATCTGGAAACACCATATATTTT. This codes for CASSIGVSGNTIYF.

The gene calls are TRBV4-2 and TRBJ2-1; 10 bases are shared with TRBD2. With 0 bases clipped from V and 10 bases from J, the junction kept 9 bases outside the gene matches. Germline CDR1 and CDR2: LGHNA and YNFKEQ. CDR3 length: 16 amino acids. CDR3 coding DNA: TGTGCCAGCAGCCAAGAACTAACTAGCGGGACATCCGAGCAGTTCTTC. Translated, it gives CASSQELTSGTSEQFF.

The chain couples TRBV28 to TRBJ2-6; tentatively, D is TRBD2 (5 bases). The CDR3 is 16 amino acids. Per germline, CDR1 MDHEN and CDR2 SYDVKM. With 7 bases removed from V and 2 bases from J, the gap between germline ends came to 15 bases. This CDR3 is CASTLGGEPGANVLTF. In DNA form, the CDR3 reads TGTGCCAGCACTCTTGGAGGTGAACCTGGGGCCAACGTCCTGACTTTC.

The V and J genes are TRBV5-1 and TRBJ2-2; TRBD2 agrees at 8 bases. CDR3 length: 16 residues. Germline assignment: CDR1 SGHRS and CDR2 YFSETQ. The V and J ends lost 1 base and 7 bases, in that order; junction bases with no gene match: 9. The CDR3 bases are TGCGCCAGCAGCTTGCCGGCGGGAGGCCCCTTCGGGGAGCTGTTTTTT. As protein: CASSLPAGGPFGELFF.

This clone was seen only once. This chain connects TRBV19 to TRBJ1-2; D not certain. The CDR3 is made up of 16 amino acids. V lost 7 bases and J lost 0, with 18 bases in between. Germline V gene lookup returns CDR1 LNHDA and CDR2 SQIVND (reference sequence). CDR3 nucleotides: TGTGCCAGTACGACGGAGGGTTCGATCGCTAACTATGGCTACACCTTC. Its protein product is CASTTEGSIANYGYTF.

The chain recombines TRBV11-2 with TRBJ2-1; no definite D call. V lost 1 base, J lost 8 bases, and 15 bases lay in between. CDR1 is SGHAT, CDR2 FQNNGV, per germline. CDR3 length: 15 amino acids. The chain's CDR3 is CASSLVRVRPHEQFF. CDR3 bases: TGTGCCAGCAGCTTAGTCCGGGTTAGGCCCCATGAGCAGTTCTTC.

This clone was seen a handful of times. The chain recombines TRBV27 with TRBJ1-1, with D tentatively TRBD1 (5 bases). The V and J ends lost 6 bases and 7 bases respectively, with 15 bases between them. Germline V lookup: CDR1 MNHEY, CDR2 SMNVEV (reference sequence). CDR3 length: 13 residues. CDR3 in DNA: TGTGCCAGCAGATCGAGCAGGGTTAGTGAAGCTTTCTTT. As protein: CASRSSRVSEAFF.

J is TRBJ1-2 and V is TRBV6-6, with a tentative D call TRBD1 (5 bases). V dropped 0 bases and J dropped 3 bases, with 8 bases sitting between them. The V gene's germline CDR1 is MNHNY and CDR2 SVGAGI (reference sequence). The CDR3 is 14 residues long. The CDR3 sequence is CASSYSGGDYGYTF. Written as DNA, the CDR3 is TGTGCCAGCAGTTACTCGGGGGGGGACTATGGCTACACCTTC.

This clone was observed a few times. The chain is built from TRBV7-3 and TRBJ2-1; D remains unclear. The CDR3 contains 17 residues. The V end lost 3 bases, the J end lost 1 base, and 16 bases lay between the germline ends. Germline values: CDR1 SGHTA, CDR2 FQGTGA. CDR3 loop: CASSFSGRATSYNEQFF. DNA of the CDR3: TGTGCCAGCAGCTTCTCGGGTCGAGCCACGTCCTACAATGAGCAGTTCTTC.

The J gene is TRBJ2-5, the V gene TRBV29-1; D remains ambiguous. The CDR3 loop spans 12 amino acids. Germline V CDR1 and CDR2: SQVTM, ANQGSEA. V was cut by 4 bases and J by 2 bases, with 8 bases left in between. The CDR3 spells CSVADGQETQYF. DNA for the CDR3: TGCAGCGTTGCCGACGGGCAAGAGACCCAGTACTTC. The full variable domain, with the rest looked up from reference TRBV29-1 and TRBJ2-5, is SAVISQKPSRDICQRGTSLTIQCQVDSQVTMMFWYRQQPGQSLTLIATANQGSEATYESGFVIDKFPISRPNLTFSTLTVSNMSPEDSSIYLCSVADGQETQYFGPGTRLLVL.

This rearrangement joins TRBV5-5 to TRBJ2-1, with TRBD1 matching 7 bases. Germline CDR1 reads SGHKS; CDR2 reads YYEKEE (reference sequence). V lost 4 bases to trimming and J lost 2 bases; unmatched junction nucleotides: 9. There are 16 residues in the CDR3. The CDR3 nucleotides are TGTGCCAGCAGCAGTCCGGTAGGGGGCACCTACAATGAGCAGTTCTTC. Translating gives CASSSPVGGTYNEQFF.

This chain uses TRBV9 with TRBJ2-7; 10 bases are shared with TRBD2. This CDR3 comprises 15 residues. With V trimmed by 3 bases and J by 4 bases, 7 bases remained unmatched. Germline V gene data show CDR1 as SGDLS and CDR2 as YYNGEE. For the CDR3, the DNA is TGTGCCAGCAGCGCAGAAGCGGGAGGGCCTTACGAGCAGTACTTC. Translated, it gives CASSAEAGGPYEQYF.

This clone was seen only a few times. The chain carries TRBV6-5 and TRBJ1-2; D perhaps matches TRBD1 (5 bases). This CDR3 is 16 amino acids long. Trimming shortened V by 2 bases and J by 4 bases, and 17 bases separated the two germline ends. CDR1 and CDR2 (germline): MNHEY, SVGAGI. The CDR3 sequence is CASSYGAPGGGYGYTF. The CDR3 DNA reads TGTGCCAGCAGTTACGGGGCCCCGGGGGGGGGCTATGGCTACACCTTC.

The chain carries TRBV6-1 and TRBJ2-1; possibly TRBD2 for D (5 bases). The CDR3 loop spans 14 amino acids. CDR1 and CDR2 (germline): MNHNS, SASEGT. V dropped 2 bases and J dropped 9 bases, with 14 bases sitting between them. The CDR3, as DNA: TGTGCCAGCAGTGAACGATCTAGCTCGGCTGAGCAGTTCTTC. As protein: CASSERSSSAEQFF.

The rearrangement joins TRBV11-3 to TRBJ2-1; D remains ambiguous. Trimming cost V 5 bases and J 5 bases, with 7 bases left between them. From germline, CDR1 is SGHNT and CDR2 YENEEA. This CDR3 is 12 amino acids long. CDR3 DNA: TGTGCCAGCAGCCAAGCTCACAATGAGCAGTTCTTC. This translates into CASSQAHNEQFF.

This rearrangement joins TRBV15 to TRBJ1-2, with D possibly matching TRBD1 (6 bases). V lost 5 bases and J lost 4, with 14 bases in between. The CDR3 has 14 amino acids. CDR1 and CDR2 (germline): LNHNV, YYDKDF (reference sequence). The CDR3 loop is CATSEQQGLYGYTF. CDR3 DNA: TGTGCCACCAGCGAGCAACAGGGCCTCTATGGCTACACCTTC.

This chain joins TRBV5-1 and TRBJ1-2; 8 bases agree with TRBD1. The germline V gene encodes CDR1 SGHRS and CDR2 YFSETQ. The length of the CDR3 is 12 residues. V shed 4 bases, J shed 7 bases, and the junction held 3 bases outside the gene matches. The CDR3 DNA follows: TGCGCCAGCAGCGACGACAGGGGTGGCTACACCTTC. It translates to CASSDDRGGYTF.